The clone carrying this T cell receptor beta chain was seen only a few times. This entry belongs to a study of PD-L1 blockade in urothelial cancer. Study-level background: Atezolizumab, begun by patients in about 2014, was given at 1,200 mg intravenously every 3 weeks.

A total of 1 to 8 samples per patient were collected pretreatment and on-treatment. The CDR3 sequence is 13 residues long. The germline CDR1 and CDR2 sequences are LNHDA and SQIVND (reference sequence). Trimming took off 1 base at V and 6 bases at J, with 9 bases between the two ends. The assay was immunoSEQ multiplex PCR, and TCRdb's table has in-frame clones only and misses some. The sample lists 20,000 to 30,000 clones; approximately 90% were seen once. The chain couples TRBV19 to TRBJ1-1, with a tentative D call TRBD1 (5 bases). The receptor was isolated from a man aged 45-65 years with urothelial cancer. The source material was PBMCs, sampled around atezolizumab (anti-PD-L1) treatment. DNA for the CDR3: TGTGCCAGTAGTATAGTGGGGGGAGCTGAAGCTTTCTTT. Its translation is CASSIVGGAEAFF. The full variable domain, in which reference TRBV19 and TRBJ1-1 provide the parts outside the CDR3, is DGGITQSPKYLFRKEGQNVTLSCEQNLNHDAMYWYRQDPGQGLRLIYYSQIVNDFQKGDIAEGYSVSREKKESFPLTVTSAQKNPTAFYLCASSIVGGAEAFFGQGTRLTVV.